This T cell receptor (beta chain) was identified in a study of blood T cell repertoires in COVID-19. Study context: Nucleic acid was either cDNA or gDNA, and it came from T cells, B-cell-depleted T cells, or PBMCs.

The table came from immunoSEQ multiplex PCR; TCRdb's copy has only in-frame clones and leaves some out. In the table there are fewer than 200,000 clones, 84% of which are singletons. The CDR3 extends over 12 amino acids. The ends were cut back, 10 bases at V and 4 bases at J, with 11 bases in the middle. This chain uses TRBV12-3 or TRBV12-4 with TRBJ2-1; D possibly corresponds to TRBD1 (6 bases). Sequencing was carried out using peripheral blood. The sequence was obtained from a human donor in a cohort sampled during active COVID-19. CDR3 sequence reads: CAISTGYNEQFF. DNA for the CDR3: TGTGCCATATCAACAGGGTACAATGAGCAGTTCTTC.